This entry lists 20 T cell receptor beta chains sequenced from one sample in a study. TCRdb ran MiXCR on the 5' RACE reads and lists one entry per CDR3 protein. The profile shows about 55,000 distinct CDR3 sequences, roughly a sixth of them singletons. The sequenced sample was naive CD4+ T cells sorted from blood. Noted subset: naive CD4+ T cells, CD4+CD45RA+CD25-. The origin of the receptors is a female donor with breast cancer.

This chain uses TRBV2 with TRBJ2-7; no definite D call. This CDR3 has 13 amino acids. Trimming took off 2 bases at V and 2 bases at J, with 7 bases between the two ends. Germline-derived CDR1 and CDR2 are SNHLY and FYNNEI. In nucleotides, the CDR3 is TGTGCCAGCAGTGAACCACCTACCTACGAGCAGTACTTC. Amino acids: CASSEPPTYEQYF.

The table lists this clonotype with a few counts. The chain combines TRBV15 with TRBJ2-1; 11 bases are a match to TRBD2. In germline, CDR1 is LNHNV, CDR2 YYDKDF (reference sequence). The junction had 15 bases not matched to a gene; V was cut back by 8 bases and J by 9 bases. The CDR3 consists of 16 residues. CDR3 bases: TGTGCCACCTTAAAAACTGGACTAGCGGGCGGGGGTGAGCAGTTCTTC. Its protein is CATLKTGLAGGGEQFF. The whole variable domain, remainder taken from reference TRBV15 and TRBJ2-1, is DAMVIQNPRYQVTQFGKPVTLSCSQTLNHNVMYWYQQKSSQAPKLLFHYYDKDFNNEADTPDNFQSRRPNTSFCFLDIRSPGLGDTAMYLCATLKTGLAGGGEQFFGPGTRLTVL.

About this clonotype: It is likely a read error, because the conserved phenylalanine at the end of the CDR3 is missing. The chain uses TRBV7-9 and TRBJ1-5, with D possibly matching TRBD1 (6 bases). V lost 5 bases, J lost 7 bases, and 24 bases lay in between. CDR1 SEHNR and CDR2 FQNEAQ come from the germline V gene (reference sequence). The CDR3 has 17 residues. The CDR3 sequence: CASSIGVAGGVGQPQHL. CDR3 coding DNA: TGTGCCAGCAGCATAGGGGTAGCCGGGGGCGTCGGGCAGCCCCAGCATCTT.

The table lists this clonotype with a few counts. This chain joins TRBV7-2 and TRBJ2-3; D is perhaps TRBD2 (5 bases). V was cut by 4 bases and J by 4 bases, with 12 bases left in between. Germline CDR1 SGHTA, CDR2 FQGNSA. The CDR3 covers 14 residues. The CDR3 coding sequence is TGTGCCAGCAGCTCTGGAGGCCTCCCAGATACGCAGTATTTT. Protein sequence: CASSSGGLPDTQYF. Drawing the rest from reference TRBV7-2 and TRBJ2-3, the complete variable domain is GAGVSQSPSNKVTEKGKDVELRCDPISGHTALYWYRQSLGQGLEFLIYFQGNSAPDKSGLPSDRFSAERTGGSVSTLTIQRTQQEDSAVYLCASSSGGLPDTQYFGPGTRLTVL.

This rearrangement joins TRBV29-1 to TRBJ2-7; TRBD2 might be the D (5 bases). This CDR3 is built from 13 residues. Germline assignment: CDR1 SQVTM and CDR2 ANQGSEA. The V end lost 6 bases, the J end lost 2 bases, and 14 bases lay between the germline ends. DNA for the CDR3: TGCAGCGTCGATGGGAGCGGCACCTACGAGCAGTACTTC. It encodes CSVDGSGTYEQYF.

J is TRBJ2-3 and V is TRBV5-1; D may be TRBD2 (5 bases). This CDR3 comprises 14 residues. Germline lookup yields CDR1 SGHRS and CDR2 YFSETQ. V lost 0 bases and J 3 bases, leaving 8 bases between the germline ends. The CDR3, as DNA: TGCGCCAGCAGCTTGGATACTAGTACAGATACGCAGTATTTT. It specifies CASSLDTSTDTQYF. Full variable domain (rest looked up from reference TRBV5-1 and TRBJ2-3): KAGVTQTPRYLIKTRGQQVTLSCSPISGHRSVSWYQQTPGQGLQFLFEYFSETQRNKGNFPGRFSGRQFSNSRSEMNVSTLELGDSALYLCASSLDTSTDTQYFGPGTRLTVL.

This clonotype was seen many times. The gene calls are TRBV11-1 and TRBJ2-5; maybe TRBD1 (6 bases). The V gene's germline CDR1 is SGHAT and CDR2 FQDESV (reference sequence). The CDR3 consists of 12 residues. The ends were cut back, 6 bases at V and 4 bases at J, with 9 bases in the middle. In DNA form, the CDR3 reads TGTGCCAGCAGTTACAGGGCAGAGACCCAGTACTTC. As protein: CASSYRAETQYF.

The CDR3 nucleotides read TGTGCCAGCAGCCCGGACAGGGGATCGGGCGAGACCCAGTACTTC. It codes for CASSPDRGSGETQYF. This chain joins TRBV5-4 and TRBJ2-5, with 9 bases fitting TRBD1. The J segment lost 5 bases and the V segment lost 4 bases, leaving 9 bases of the junction unmatched. This CDR3 is built from 15 residues. Germline CDR1 is SGHNT and CDR2 is YYREEE (reference sequence).

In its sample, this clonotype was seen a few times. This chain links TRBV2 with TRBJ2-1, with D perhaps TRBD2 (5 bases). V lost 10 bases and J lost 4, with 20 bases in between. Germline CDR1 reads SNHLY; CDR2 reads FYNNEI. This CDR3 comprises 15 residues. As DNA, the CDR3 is TGTGCCACACGGGGTGAGGGAAATGGGTACAATGAGCAGTTCTTC. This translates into CATRGEGNGYNEQFF.

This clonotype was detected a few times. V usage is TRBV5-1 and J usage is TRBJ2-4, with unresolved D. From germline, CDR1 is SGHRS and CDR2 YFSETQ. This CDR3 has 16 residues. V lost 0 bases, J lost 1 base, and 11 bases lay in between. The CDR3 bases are TGCGCCAGCAGCTTGGCACCCAACAGCGCCAAAAACATTCAGTACTTC. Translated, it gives CASSLAPNSAKNIQYF.

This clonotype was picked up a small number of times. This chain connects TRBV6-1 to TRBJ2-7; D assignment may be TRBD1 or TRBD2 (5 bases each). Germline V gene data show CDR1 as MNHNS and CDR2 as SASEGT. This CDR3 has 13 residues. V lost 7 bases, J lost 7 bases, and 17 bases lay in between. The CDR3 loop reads CASIGTPSGEQYF. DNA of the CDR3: TGTGCCAGCATCGGGACCCCATCGGGTGAGCAGTACTTC.

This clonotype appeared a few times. The CDR3: CASSLATWSYGEKTQYF. The CDR3 DNA reads TGTGCCAGCAGCTTAGCCACCTGGTCATATGGAGAAAAGACCCAGTACTTC. The V call is TRBV7-2, the J call TRBJ2-5; D ambiguous. CDR3 length equals 17 residues. Trimming removed 0 bases at V and 6 bases at J, with 20 bases between. Germline V gives CDR1 SGHTA, CDR2 FQGNSA.

CDR3 nucleotides: TGTGCCAGCAGCTTGGATAGGGGAAGGTCGGAGACCCAGTACTTC. It codes for CASSLDRGRSETQYF. The chain is built from TRBV5-6 and TRBJ2-5; D is perhaps TRBD1 (5 bases). V was clipped by 0 bases and J by 5 bases, with 14 bases between them. Per the germline V gene, CDR1 is SGHDT and CDR2 is YYEEEE. CDR3 size: 15 residues.

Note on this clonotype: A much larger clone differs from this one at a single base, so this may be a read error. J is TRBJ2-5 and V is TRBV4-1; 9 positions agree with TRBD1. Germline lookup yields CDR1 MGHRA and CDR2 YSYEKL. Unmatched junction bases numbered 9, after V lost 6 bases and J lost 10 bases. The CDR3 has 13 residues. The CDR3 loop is CASRRTGEGGQYF. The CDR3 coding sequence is TGCGCCAGCAGACGGACAGGGGAAGGGGGCCAGTACTTC.

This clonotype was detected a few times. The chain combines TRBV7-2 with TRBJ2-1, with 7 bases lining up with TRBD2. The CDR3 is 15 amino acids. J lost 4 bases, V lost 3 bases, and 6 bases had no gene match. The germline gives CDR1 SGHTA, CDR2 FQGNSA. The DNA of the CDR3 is TGTGCCAGCAGCTTCCCGGGACTAAAATACAATGAGCAGTTCTTC. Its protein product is CASSFPGLKYNEQFF.

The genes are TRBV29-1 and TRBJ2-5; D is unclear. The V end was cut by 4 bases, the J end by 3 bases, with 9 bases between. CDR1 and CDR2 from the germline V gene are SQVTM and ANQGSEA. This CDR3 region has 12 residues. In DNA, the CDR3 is TGCAGCGTTGTCGGCGGAGAAGAGACCCAGTACTTC. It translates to CSVVGGEETQYF. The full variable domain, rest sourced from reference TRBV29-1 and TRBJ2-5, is SAVISQKPSRDICQRGTSLTIQCQVDSQVTMMFWYRQQPGQSLTLIATANQGSEATYESGFVIDKFPISRPNLTFSTLTVSNMSPEDSSIYLCSVVGGEETQYFGPGTRLLVL.

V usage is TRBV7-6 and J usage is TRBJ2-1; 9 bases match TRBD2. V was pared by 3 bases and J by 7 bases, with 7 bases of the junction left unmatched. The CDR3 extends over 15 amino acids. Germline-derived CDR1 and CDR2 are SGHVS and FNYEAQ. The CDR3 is CASSFLAGKRNEQFF. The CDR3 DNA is TGTGCCAGCAGCTTCCTAGCGGGGAAGCGTAATGAGCAGTTCTTC. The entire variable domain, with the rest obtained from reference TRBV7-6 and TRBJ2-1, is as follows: GAGVSQSPRYKVTKRGQDVALRCDPISGHVSLYWYRQALGQGPEFLTYFNYEAQQDKSGLPNDRFSAERPEGSISTLTIQRTEQRDSAMYRCASSFLAGKRNEQFFGPGTRLTVL.

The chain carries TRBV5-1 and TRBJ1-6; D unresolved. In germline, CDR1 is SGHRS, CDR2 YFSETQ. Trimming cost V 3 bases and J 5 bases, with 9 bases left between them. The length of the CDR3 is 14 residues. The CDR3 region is CASSSDGNNSPLHF. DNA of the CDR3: TGCGCCAGCAGCTCTGACGGAAATAATTCACCCCTCCACTTT.

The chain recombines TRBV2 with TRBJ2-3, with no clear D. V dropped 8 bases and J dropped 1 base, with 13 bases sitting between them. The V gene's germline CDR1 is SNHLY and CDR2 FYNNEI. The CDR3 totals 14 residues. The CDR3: CASVALQGTDTQYF. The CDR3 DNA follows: TGTGCCAGCGTGGCCCTCCAGGGCACAGATACGCAGTATTTT.

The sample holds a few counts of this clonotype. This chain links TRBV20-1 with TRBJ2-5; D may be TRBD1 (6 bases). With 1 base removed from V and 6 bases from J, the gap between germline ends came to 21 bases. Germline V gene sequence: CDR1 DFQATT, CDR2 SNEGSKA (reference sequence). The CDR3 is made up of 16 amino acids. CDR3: CSARGEGKQGRKTQYF. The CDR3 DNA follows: TGCAGTGCTAGAGGAGAGGGGAAACAGGGAAGAAAGACCCAGTACTTC.